These 25 T cell receptor beta chains share one sample of origin, sequenced in a study of identical twins. TCRdb independently ran MiXCR on the 5' RACE reads; one entry per CDR3 protein. The sample lists around 490,000 distinct CDR3 sequences; around 15% were seen once. This sample also belongs to another study, concerning yellow fever vaccine responses in identical twins.

The sample was CD4+ T cells sorted from blood. The source of these receptors is a woman under 30 in good health.

The chain employs TRBV3-1 and TRBJ1-2, with 10 positions matching TRBD1. The V segment lost 3 bases and the J segment 4 bases; nucleotides outside the gene matches: 5. Germline V lookup: CDR1 LGHDT, CDR2 YNNKEL (reference sequence). CDR3 length: 15 residues. The CDR3 loop reads CASSQLTGGSYGYTF. The CDR3 nucleotides are TGTGCCAGCAGCCAGCTGACAGGGGGCTCCTATGGCTACACCTTC.

This clonotype was seen repeatedly, ten times or more. V and J are TRBV3-1 and TRBJ1-1, with no clear D. The CDR3 loop spans 11 amino acids. Germline values: CDR1 LGHDT, CDR2 YNNKEL (reference sequence). Trimming removed 0 bases at V and 8 bases at J, with 4 bases between. This CDR3 reads CASSQDREAFF. CDR3 nucleotides: TGTGCCAGCAGCCAAGACCGCGAAGCTTTCTTT.

The CDR3 protein is CAISSLSGSLDEQFF. For the CDR3, the DNA is TGTGCCATCAGTTCCCTTAGCGGGAGCTTGGATGAGCAGTTCTTC. The chain couples TRBV10-3 to TRBJ2-1; 9 nucleotides line up with TRBD2. V lost 5 bases to trimming and J lost 8 bases; unmatched junction nucleotides: 10. The CDR3 is 15 residues long. The germline V gene encodes CDR1 ENHRY and CDR2 SYGVKD.

In this sample, this clonotype turned up a few times. The V gene is TRBV5-1, the J gene TRBJ2-5; 8 bases match TRBD1. The V and J ends lost 2 bases and 0 bases, in that order; junction bases with no gene match: 6. This CDR3 is built from 16 residues. The germline gives CDR1 SGHRS, CDR2 YFSETQ. CDR3 DNA: TGCGCCAGCAGCTTAACGGGACAGGCAAACCAAGAGACCCAGTACTTC. Translation: CASSLTGQANQETQYF.

The chain joins TRBV10-1 to TRBJ2-5; no clear D. The V end was cut by 6 bases, the J end by 2 bases, with 19 bases between. Germline V gene data show CDR1 as WNHNN and CDR2 as SYGVQD (reference sequence). The CDR3 totals 16 residues. In DNA form, the CDR3 reads TGCGCCAGCAGCGATGGGCAGTGGGGTTTACAAGAGACCCAGTACTTC. Translation: CASSDGQWGLQETQYF.

The table lists this clonotype with a few counts. The J gene is TRBJ2-1, the V gene TRBV12-3 or TRBV12-4; 8 nucleotides line up with TRBD2. CDR3 size: 12 residues. V shed 6 bases and J 8 bases; nucleotides not matched to a gene: 3. DNA of the CDR3: TGTGCCAGCAGAAGGACTAGCCATGAGCAGTTCTTC. Its protein product is CASRRTSHEQFF.

This rearrangement joins TRBV20-1 to TRBJ2-7; D is ambiguous. Germline CDR1 reads DFQATT; CDR2 reads SNEGSKA (reference sequence). The CDR3 consists of 14 residues. The V end lost 3 bases, the J end lost 0 bases, and 12 bases lay between the germline ends. The CDR3 sequence: CSASRVLGSYEQYF. The CDR3 DNA reads TGCAGTGCTAGTCGGGTTCTTGGCTCCTACGAGCAGTACTTC.

The chain links TRBV7-9 to TRBJ2-5; D is uncertain. Germline CDR1 reads SEHNR; CDR2 reads FQNEAQ (reference sequence). The CDR3 consists of 15 residues. The ends were cut back, 1 base at V and 1 base at J, with 10 bases in the middle. For the CDR3, the DNA is TGTGCCAGCAGCTTAGATAGGACGGCCCAAGAGACCCAGTACTTC. Its translation is CASSLDRTAQETQYF.

The chain uses TRBV12-3 or TRBV12-4 and TRBJ2-2, with 7 bases identical to TRBD1. V shed 6 bases, J shed 3 bases, and the junction held 4 bases outside the gene matches. The CDR3 is 14 residues long. The CDR3 bases are TGTGCCAGCAGGTCGGGACAGTACACCGGGGAGCTGTTTTTT. It specifies CASRSGQYTGELFF.

The gene calls are TRBV3-1 and TRBJ2-1; the D is unclear. Trimming cost V 3 bases and J 6 bases, with 6 bases left between them. CDR3 length: 12 residues. CDR1 is LGHDT and CDR2 is YNNKEL in the germline V gene (reference sequence). The CDR3 reads CASSQKINEQFF. The CDR3 DNA follows: TGTGCCAGCAGCCAGAAAATCAATGAGCAGTTCTTC.

The V gene is TRBV20-1, the J gene TRBJ2-3; 14 bases map to TRBD2. Trimming at V came to 1 base and at J to 3 bases, leaving 6 bases not matched to a gene. Germline loops: CDR1 DFQATT, CDR2 SNEGSKA (reference sequence). The CDR3 length is 17 residues. CDR3 in amino acids: CSARAAGLAGATDTQYF. The CDR3 DNA sequence: TGCAGTGCTAGAGCCGCGGGACTAGCGGGAGCGACAGATACGCAGTATTTT.

As for this clonotype: Likely a read error: the CDR3 ends without its conserved phenylalanine or tryptophan. The chain carries TRBV5-1 and TRBJ2-3; maybe TRBD2 (5 bases). V was pared by 2 bases and J by 1 base, with 11 bases between. The CDR3 runs to 15 residues. Germline CDR1 reads SGHRS; CDR2 reads YFSETQ. The CDR3 DNA follows: TGCGCCAGCAGCTTACAAGGGAGCGGCACAGATACGCAGTATATT. This translates into CASSLQGSGTDTQYI.

This chain links TRBV5-1 with TRBJ2-5, with D tentatively TRBD2 (7 bases). V lost 1 base and J 5 bases, leaving 15 bases between the germline ends. CDR1 is SGHRS, CDR2 YFSETQ, per germline. The CDR3 loop spans 15 amino acids. CDR3 in amino acids: CASSLTGGPRETQYF. In DNA form, the CDR3 reads TGCGCCAGCAGCTTGACCGGGGGGCCAAGGGAGACCCAGTACTTC.

This clonotype was recorded once. V gene TRBV20-1 combines with J gene TRBJ2-3; D is possibly TRBD2 (7 bases). The length of the CDR3 is 20 residues. With 0 bases removed from V and 2 bases from J, the gap between germline ends came to 27 bases. The germline V gene has CDR1 DFQATT and CDR2 SNEGSKA (reference sequence). CDR3 sequence: CSARDGWAGATTSPTDTQYF. CDR3 nucleotides: TGCAGTGCTAGAGATGGGTGGGCGGGGGCCACCACGAGCCCCACAGATACGCAGTATTTT.

In its sample, this clonotype was seen a few times. This chain uses TRBV2 with TRBJ2-7; D is possibly TRBD1 (5 bases). CDR1 SNHLY and CDR2 FYNNEI come from the germline V gene. V was pared by 10 bases and J by 2 bases, with 18 bases between. This CDR3 spans 14 amino acids. This chain's CDR3 is CATSNMTAPYEQYF. DNA of the CDR3: TGTGCCACCTCAAACATGACAGCCCCCTACGAGCAGTACTTC.

This clonotype was seen only a few times. This sequence joins TRBV29-1 and TRBJ1-2, with a possible D match to TRBD1 (5 bases). Germline V gene sequence: CDR1 SQVTM, CDR2 ANQGSEA. V lost 2 bases to trimming and J lost 7 bases, with 17 bases between them. CDR3 length: 14 residues. CDR3 coding DNA: TGCAGCGTTGAACGGGGCAGGAGCAGAGCTGGCTACACCTTC. Translating gives CSVERGRSRAGYTF. Looking up the rest from reference TRBV29-1 and TRBJ1-2 gives the full variable domain: SAVISQKPSRDICQRGTSLTIQCQVDSQVTMMFWYRQQPGQSLTLIATANQGSEATYESGFVIDKFPISRPNLTFSTLTVSNMSPEDSSIYLCSVERGRSRAGYTFGSGTRLTVV.

The V and J genes are TRBV3-1 and TRBJ1-6, with D uncertain. The CDR3 length is 16 residues. Germline V gene sequence: CDR1 LGHDT, CDR2 YNNKEL (reference sequence). The ends were cut back, 6 bases at V and 0 bases at J, with 12 bases in the middle. CDR3 sequence: CASSLTRSSYNSPLHF. As DNA, the CDR3 is TGTGCCAGCAGTCTAACACGGAGCTCCTATAATTCACCCCTCCACTTT.

The rearrangement links TRBV5-1 to TRBJ2-3, with 12 positions matching TRBD2. Germline V gene lookup returns CDR1 SGHRS and CDR2 YFSETQ. J gave up 4 bases and V 7 bases, and 4 bases lay outside the gene matches. The CDR3 length is 14 residues. CDR3 residues: CASVLAGGPDTQYF. CDR3 coding DNA: TGCGCCAGCGTCCTAGCGGGAGGGCCAGATACGCAGTATTTT.

In its sample, this clonotype was seen a few times. This rearrangement joins TRBV28 to TRBJ2-7; D gene uncertain. The germline V gene encodes CDR1 MDHEN and CDR2 SYDVKM. The CDR3 extends over 14 amino acids. With 5 bases removed from V and 1 base from J, the gap between germline ends came to 12 bases. The CDR3 region is CASSQHQTSYEQYF. The CDR3 DNA follows: TGTGCCAGCAGTCAACACCAGACATCCTACGAGCAGTACTTC.

The rearrangement links TRBV15 to TRBJ1-5; tentative D call: TRBD1 (5 bases). Trimming pared 6 bases from V and 4 bases from J, leaving 16 bases between. This CDR3 spans 15 amino acids. In germline, CDR1 is LNHNV, CDR2 YYDKDF (reference sequence). CDR3 DNA sequence: TGTGCCACCAGAGTGGGGCAGGTCGGAAATCAGCCCCAGCATTTT. Residues: CATRVGQVGNQPQHF.

This clonotype has just a few counts. The gene calls are TRBV7-8 and TRBJ2-5, with D possibly matching TRBD1 (6 bases). V lost 2 bases and J 4 bases, leaving 8 bases between the germline ends. CDR3 length: 13 residues. The V gene's germline CDR1 is SGHVS and CDR2 FQNEAQ. CDR3 in amino acids: CASSLTGPETQYF. In DNA, the CDR3 is TGTGCCAGCAGCTTAACAGGGCCAGAGACCCAGTACTTC. The entire variable domain, with the rest obtained from reference TRBV7-8 and TRBJ2-5, is as follows: GAGVSQSPRYKVAKRGQDVALRCDPISGHVSLFWYQQALGQGPEFLTYFQNEAQLDKSGLPSDRFFAERPEGSVSTLKIQRTQQEDSAVYLCASSLTGPETQYFGPGTRLLVL.

The chain links TRBV7-9 to TRBJ2-5, with 8 bases fitting TRBD1. Trimming removed 5 bases from V and 5 bases from J; junction bases left unmatched: 13. Looked up from germline, CDR1 is SEHNR and CDR2 is FQNEAQ (reference sequence). The CDR3 sequence is 16 residues long. This CDR3 reads CASSIRRTGTGETQYF. DNA for the CDR3: TGTGCCAGCAGCATAAGACGGACAGGGACCGGTGAGACCCAGTACTTC.

This rearrangement joins TRBV12-3 or TRBV12-4 to TRBJ1-1, with 11 bases lining up with TRBD1. V was clipped by 7 bases and J by 4 bases; unmatched bases: 5. The CDR3 extends over 14 amino acids. The DNA of the CDR3 is TGTGCCAGCACCTCAGGACAGGGGGCCACTGAAGCTTTCTTT. It yields the protein CASTSGQGATEAFF.

The V gene is TRBV29-1, the J gene TRBJ2-3; 9 positions match TRBD2. CDR3 length: 13 amino acids. The germline CDR1 and CDR2 sequences are SQVTM and ANQGSEA. The trim removed 6 bases at V and 4 bases at J, leaving 5 bases unmatched. The DNA of the CDR3 is TGCAGCGTAGAGAGCGGGAGGCCAGATACGCAGTATTTT. This encodes CSVESGRPDTQYF.

This clonotype has more than one count but fewer than ten. The chain employs TRBV24-1 and TRBJ1-3; D is perhaps TRBD1 (5 bases). CDR1 and CDR2 from the germline V gene are KGHDR and SFDVKD. V gave up 4 bases and J gave up 3 bases, with 12 bases separating them. The length of the CDR3 is 15 residues. CDR3 loop: CATSDPGDGGNTIYF. CDR3 in DNA: TGTGCCACCAGTGACCCCGGGGACGGTGGAAACACCATATATTTT.